This entry describes one T cell receptor beta chain. The antigen remains unidentified. The CDR3 sequence is 14 residues long. Germline loops: CDR1 LNHDA, CDR2 SQIVND (reference sequence). With 1 base removed from V and 2 bases from J, the gap between germline ends came to 8 bases. These data are taken from a study of early T cells in non-severe SARS-CoV-2 infection. Study at large: With bulk RNA from unsorted whole blood as input, sequencing yielded unpaired chains. Findings of the study overall: Using VDJdb, the matching emphasized anti-spike CD8 responses while missing private and CD4 specificities.

Researchers tagged individual cDNA molecules with unique molecular identifiers. TCRdb independently ran MiXCR on the 5' RACE reads; one entry per CDR3 protein. The sample carries around 78,000 distinct CDR3 sequences, over 12% recorded once. This TCR was recovered from an adult who was a healthcare worker with PCR-confirmed SARS-CoV-2 infection or an uninfected control (not recorded which). Sequenced input: whole blood. This chain joins TRBV19 and TRBJ1-2; D perhaps matches TRBD1 (5 bases). Here the CDR3 reads CASSIGGVNYGYTF. The CDR3 DNA reads TGTGCCAGTAGTATAGGGGGGGTGAACTATGGCTACACCTTC.